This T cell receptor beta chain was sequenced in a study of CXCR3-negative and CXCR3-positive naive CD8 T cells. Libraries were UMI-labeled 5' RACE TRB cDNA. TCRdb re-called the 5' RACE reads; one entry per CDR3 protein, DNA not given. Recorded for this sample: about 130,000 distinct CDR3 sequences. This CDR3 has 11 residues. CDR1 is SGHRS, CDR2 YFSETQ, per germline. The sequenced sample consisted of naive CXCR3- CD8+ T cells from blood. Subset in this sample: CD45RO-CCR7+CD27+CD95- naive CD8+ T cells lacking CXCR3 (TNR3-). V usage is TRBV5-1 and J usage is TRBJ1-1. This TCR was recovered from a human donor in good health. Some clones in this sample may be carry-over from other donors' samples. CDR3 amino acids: CASSLGGKAFF.